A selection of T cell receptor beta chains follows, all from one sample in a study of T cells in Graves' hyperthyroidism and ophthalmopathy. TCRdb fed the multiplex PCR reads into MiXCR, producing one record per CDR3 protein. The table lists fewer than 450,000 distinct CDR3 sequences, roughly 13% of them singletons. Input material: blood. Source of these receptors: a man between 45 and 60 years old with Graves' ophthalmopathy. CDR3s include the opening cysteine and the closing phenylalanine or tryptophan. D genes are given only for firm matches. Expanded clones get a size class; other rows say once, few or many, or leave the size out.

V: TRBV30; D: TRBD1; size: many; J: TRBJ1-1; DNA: TGTGCCTGGGACAATAGACAAACAGGGGGGACTGAAGCTTTCTTT; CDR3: CAWDNRQTGGTEAFF
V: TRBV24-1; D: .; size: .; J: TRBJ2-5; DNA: TGTGCCACCAGTGAAACCGGGACATTCGAAGAGACCCAGTACTTC; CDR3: CATSETGTFEETQYF
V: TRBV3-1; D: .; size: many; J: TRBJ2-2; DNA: TGTGCCAGCAGATCCGGGACAACCACCGGGGAGCTGTTTTTT; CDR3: CASRSGTTTGELFF
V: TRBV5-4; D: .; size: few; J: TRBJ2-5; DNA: TGTGCCAGCAGCCAACCTGGAGAGACCCAGTACTTC; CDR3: CASSQPGETQYF
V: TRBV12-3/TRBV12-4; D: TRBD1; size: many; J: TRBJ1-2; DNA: TGTGCCAGCCACACGGGACAGGGAATTGGCTACACCTTC; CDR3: CASHTGQGIGYTF
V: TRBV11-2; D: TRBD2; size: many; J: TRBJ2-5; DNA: TGTGCCAGCAGCTTAGATACTGCTAGCGGGAGGCACCAAGAGACCCAGTACTTC; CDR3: CASSLDTASGRHQETQYF
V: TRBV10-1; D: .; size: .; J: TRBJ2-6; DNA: TGCGCCAGCAGTGAGTCCCGGGCCGGGGCCAACGTCCTGACTTTC; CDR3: CASSESRAGANVLTF
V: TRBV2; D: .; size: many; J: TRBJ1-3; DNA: TGTGCCAGCAGTCCCGAGGGGACGGGAAACACCATATATTTT; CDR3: CASSPEGTGNTIYF
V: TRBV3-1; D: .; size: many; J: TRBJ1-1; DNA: TGTGCCAGCAGCCAAGTTGGTGGCGGATCTGAAGCTTTCTTT; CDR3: CASSQVGGGSEAFF
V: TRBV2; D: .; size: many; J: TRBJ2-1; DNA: TGTGCCAGTCAAGATGTTTTTGAGCAGTTCTTC; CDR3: CASQDVFEQFF
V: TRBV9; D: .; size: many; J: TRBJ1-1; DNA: TGTGCCAGCAGCGCTAGAGCTACAAACACTGAAGCTTTCTTT; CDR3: CASSARATNTEAFF
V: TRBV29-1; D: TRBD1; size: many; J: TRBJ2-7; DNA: TGCAGCGTAGGACAGGGGTCTTACGAGCAGTACTTC; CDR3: CSVGQGSYEQYF
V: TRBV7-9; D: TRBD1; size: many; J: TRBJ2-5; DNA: TGTGCCAGCAGCCCGCGGACAGGGGGTGAGACCCAGTACTTC; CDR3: CASSPRTGGETQYF
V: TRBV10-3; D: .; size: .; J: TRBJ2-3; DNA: TGTGCCACCCAGGGAACTTTGGCCCCAGATACGCAGTATTTT; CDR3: CATQGTLAPDTQYF
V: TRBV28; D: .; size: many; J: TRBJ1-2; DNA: TGTGCCAGCAGTTTACGCGGCTATGGCTACACCTTC; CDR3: CASSLRGYGYTF
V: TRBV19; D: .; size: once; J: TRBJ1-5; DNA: TGTGCCAGCCATATCCAGGGCCCCGGGGAGCCCCAGCATTTT; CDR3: CASHIQGPGEPQHF
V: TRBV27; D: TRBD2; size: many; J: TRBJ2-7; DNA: TGTGCCAGCAGTTCACTAGCGGGAGGTACGGGATTGATCTTCGAGCAGTACTTC; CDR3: CASSSLAGGTGLIFEQYF
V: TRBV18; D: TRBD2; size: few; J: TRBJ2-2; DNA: TGTGCCAGCTCACCAGGCCCAGCGGGAGCGGGGACCGGGGAGCTGTTTTTT; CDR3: CASSPGPAGAGTGELFF
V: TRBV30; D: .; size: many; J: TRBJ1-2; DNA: TGTGCCTGGTCCCCCGGCGGGGGTGCGGGCTACACCTTC; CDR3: CAWSPGGGAGYTF
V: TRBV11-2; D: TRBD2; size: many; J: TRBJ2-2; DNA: TGTGCCAGCAGCTTAGTCTCGGGGGGCACCGGGGAGCTGTTTTTT; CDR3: CASSLVSGGTGELFF
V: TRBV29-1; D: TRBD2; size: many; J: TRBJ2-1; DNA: TGCAGCGTTGAGGGCGGTAGCGGGAGTGACAATGAGCAGTTCTTC; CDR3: CSVEGGSGSDNEQFF
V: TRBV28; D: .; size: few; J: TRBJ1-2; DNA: TGTGCCAGCAGACCTAGGAGAGAAGCGGGCTATGGCTACACCTTC; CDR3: CASRPRREAGYGYTF
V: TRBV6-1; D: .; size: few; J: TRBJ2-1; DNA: TGTGCCAGCAGTAAGGGGGGAACCAATGAGCAGTTCTTC; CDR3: CASSKGGTNEQFF
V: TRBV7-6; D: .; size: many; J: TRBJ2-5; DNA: TGTGCCAGCAGCTTAGGGAGCAGGGCTGAGACCCAGTACTTC; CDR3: CASSLGSRAETQYF
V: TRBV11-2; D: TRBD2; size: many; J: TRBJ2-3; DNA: TGTGCCAGCAGCACGGGACTAGCGGGAGGGACAGATACGCAGTATTTT; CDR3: CASSTGLAGGTDTQYF
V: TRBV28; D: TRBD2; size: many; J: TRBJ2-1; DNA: TGTGCCAGCAGGTCACTAGCGGGAGGAGGAAATGAGCAGTTCTTC; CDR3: CASRSLAGGGNEQFF
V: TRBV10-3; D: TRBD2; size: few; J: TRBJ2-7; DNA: TGTGCCATCAGTCTAGCGGGAGGCTCGGGGGGCTCCTACGAGCAGTACTTC; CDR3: CAISLAGGSGGSYEQYF
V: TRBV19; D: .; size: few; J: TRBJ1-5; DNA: TGTGCCAGTAGGTCCCAGGGGAACCAGCCCCAGCATTTT; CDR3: CASRSQGNQPQHF
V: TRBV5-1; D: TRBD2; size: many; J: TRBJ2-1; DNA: TGCGCCAGCAGCCACGGACTAGCGGGAGGGCTCGACTACAATGAGCAGTTCTTC; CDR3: CASSHGLAGGLDYNEQFF
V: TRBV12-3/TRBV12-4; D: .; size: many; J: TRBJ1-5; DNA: TGTGCCAGCAGTTTAATGGGACCCCAGCATTTT; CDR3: CASSLMGPQHF
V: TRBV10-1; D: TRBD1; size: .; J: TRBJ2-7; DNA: TGCGCCAGCAGTGACCCTGGACAGGGGGCCTACGAGCAGTACTTC; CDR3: CASSDPGQGAYEQYF
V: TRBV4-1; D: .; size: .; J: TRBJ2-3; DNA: TGCGCCAGCAGCCAAGACTTCATCCACTCCACGTCCCCAGATACGCAGTATTTT; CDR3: CASSQDFIHSTSPDTQYF
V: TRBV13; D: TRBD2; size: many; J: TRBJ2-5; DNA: TGTGCCAGCAGCTTAGCGGGACTAGCGGGGGGCCCGGAGACCCAGTACTTC; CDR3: CASSLAGLAGGPETQYF
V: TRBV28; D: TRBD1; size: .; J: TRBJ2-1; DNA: TGTGCCAGCAGTTTGACAGGGGTGGACTACAATGAGCAGTTCTTC; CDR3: CASSLTGVDYNEQFF
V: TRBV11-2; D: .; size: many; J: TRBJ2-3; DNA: TGTGCCAGCAGCTTAGAGACAAGGACAGATACGCAGTATTTT; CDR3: CASSLETRTDTQYF
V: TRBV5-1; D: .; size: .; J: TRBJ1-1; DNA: TGCGCCAGCAGCACAACAGGTTGGGGGACTGAAGCTTTCTTT; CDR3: CASSTTGWGTEAFF
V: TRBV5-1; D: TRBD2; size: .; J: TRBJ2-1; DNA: TGCGCCAGCAGTTATGGACTAGCGGGAGAGGGCGAGCAGTTCTTC; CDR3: CASSYGLAGEGEQFF
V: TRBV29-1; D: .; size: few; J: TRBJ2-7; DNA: TGCAGTGAACGCAGGGACGAGCAGTACTTC; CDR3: CSERRDEQYF
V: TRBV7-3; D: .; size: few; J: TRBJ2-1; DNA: TGTGCCAGCAGCGTGGACTTCTTCAATGAGCAGTTCTTC; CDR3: CASSVDFFNEQFF
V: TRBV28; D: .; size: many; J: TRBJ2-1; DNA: TGTGCCAGCAGTGGGAATGAGCAGTTCTTC; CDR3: CASSGNEQFF
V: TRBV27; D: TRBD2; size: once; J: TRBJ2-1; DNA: TGTGCCAGCGTCGGGCTCGGGGTAGCGGGAGTTTCGGATGAGCAGTTCTTC; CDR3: CASVGLGVAGVSDEQFF
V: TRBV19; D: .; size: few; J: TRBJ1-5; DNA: TGTGCCAGTAGTACCTACAGTAATAGCAATCAGCCCCAGCATTTT; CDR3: CASSTYSNSNQPQHF
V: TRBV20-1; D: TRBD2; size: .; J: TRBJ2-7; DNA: TGCAGTGCTAACCCCATAGCGGGAGGGCCCTACGAGCAGTACTTC; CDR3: CSANPIAGGPYEQYF
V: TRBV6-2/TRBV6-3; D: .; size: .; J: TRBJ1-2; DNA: TGTGCCAGCATCCGGGACCCCGAGACAGCGAGGAGCTATGGCTACACCTTC; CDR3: CASIRDPETARSYGYTF
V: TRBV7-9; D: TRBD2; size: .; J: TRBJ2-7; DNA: TGTGCCAGCAGCTTAGCTCCGGGAGGGCCCTACGAGCAGTACTTC; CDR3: CASSLAPGGPYEQYF
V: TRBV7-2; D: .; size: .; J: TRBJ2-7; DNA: TGTGCCAGCAGCTTCAACCCCGCCTACGAGCAGTACTTC; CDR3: CASSFNPAYEQYF